A selection of T cell receptor beta chains follows, all from one sample in a study of blood T cell repertoires in COVID-19. Clones were sequenced by immunoSEQ multiplex PCR, and TCRdb holds only the in-frame ones, with some missing. The sample lists roughly 140,000 clones; 75% to 85% were seen once. The sequencing input was peripheral blood. These receptors were taken from a woman between 45 and 60 years old with acute or convalescent COVID-19. The CDR3 runs from the conserved cysteine through the conserved F or W. Each record gives: CDR3 length, clone size, D gene, J gene, V gene, CDR3 protein, CDR3 DNA. D genes are given only for firm matches. Rows may omit the clone size; those that give it use once, few, many or a size class.

>11|-|-|TRBJ2-1|TRBV9
CASSVSNEQFF
TGTGCCAGCAGCGTATCGAATGAGCAGTTCTTC
>14|-|-|TRBJ2-5|TRBV7-2
CASSLTLVHETQYF
TGTGCCAGCAGCTTAACACTAGTCCACGAGACCCAGTACTTC
>14|-|-|TRBJ2-3|TRBV9
CASSVRTVADTQYF
TGTGCCAGCAGCGTACGTACTGTGGCAGATACGCAGTATTTT
>13|-|-|TRBJ1-3|TRBV12-3/TRBV12-4
CAGRGDSGNTIYF
TGTGCCGGCCGGGGGGACTCTGGAAACACCATATATTTT
>13|-|-|TRBJ1-6|TRBV10-3
CAIGGGGGSPLHF
TGTGCCATCGGGGGAGGGGGAGGTTCACCCCTCCACTTT
>13|-|-|TRBJ1-5|TRBV7-9
CASSRWGDQPQHF
TGTGCCAGCAGTAGGTGGGGGGATCAGCCCCAGCATTTT
>14|-|-|TRBJ1-5|TRBV7-8
CASSLAGDNQPQHF
TGTGCCAGCAGCTTAGCGGGCGACAATCAGCCCCAGCATTTT
>16|-|TRBD1|TRBJ1-1|TRBV7-2
CASSLVMAGGGTEAFF
TGTGCCAGCAGCTTGGTTATGGCAGGGGGTGGGACTGAAGCTTTCTTT
>12|once|-|TRBJ1-1|TRBV28
CASSVVRGEAFF
TGTGCCAGCAGTGTGGTCAGGGGTGAAGCTTTCTTT
>16|-|-|TRBJ2-3|TRBV5-5
CASSQISTGTADTQYF
TGTGCCAGCAGCCAAATAAGCACAGGGACGGCGGATACGCAGTATTTT
>15|-|-|TRBJ1-5|TRBV9
CASSVGPSGGEPQHF
TGTGCCAGCAGCGTAGGGCCAAGTGGAGGGGAGCCCCAGCATTTT
>14|-|TRBD1|TRBJ1-1|TRBV6-5
CASSYSGGLTEAFF
TGTGCCAGCAGTTACTCAGGGGGCCTCACTGAAGCTTTCTTT
>15|-|-|TRBJ1-6|TRBV6-5
CASSYSASYNSPLHF
TGTGCCAGCAGTTACTCGGCCTCCTATAATTCACCCCTCCACTTT
>13|-|-|TRBJ2-3|TRBV19
CASSTELWDTQYF
TGTGCCAGTAGTACAGAGCTATGGGATACGCAGTATTTT
>15|-|-|TRBJ2-1|TRBV5-1
CASRVVLAPGNEQFF
TGCGCCAGCAGGGTCGTCCTCGCACCCGGCAATGAGCAGTTCTTC
>13|few|-|TRBJ2-5|TRBV12-3/TRBV12-4
CASSFGGQETQYF
TGTGCCAGCAGTTTCGGGGGTCAAGAGACCCAGTACTTC
>13|-|TRBD2|TRBJ2-2|TRBV28
CATGGGSTGELFF
TGTGCCACCGGGGGGGGGAGCACCGGGGAGCTGTTTTTT
>15|-|TRBD1|TRBJ1-2|TRBV18
CASSPGTGMIYGYTF
TGTGCCAGCTCACCGGGGACAGGGATGATCTACGGCTACACCTTC
>10|-|-|TRBJ1-1|TRBV6-6
CATEGRTAFF
TGTGCCACCGAGGGGAGGACAGCTTTCTTT
>12|-|-|TRBJ2-5|TRBV7-6
CASSYNKETQYF
TGTGCCAGCAGCTACAATAAAGAGACCCAGTACTTC
>13|-|-|TRBJ1-4|TRBV29-1
CSVWMEGSEKLFF
TGCAGCGTTTGGATGGAGGGATCGGAAAAACTGTTTTTT
>14|-|-|TRBJ1-1|TRBV16
CASSQSRQGLEAFF
TGTGCCAGCAGCCAATCACGGCAGGGGCTTGAAGCTTTCTTT
>18|-|TRBD1|TRBJ1-2|TRBV18
CASSQTTGGNRVSDGYTF
TGTGCCAGCTCTCAAACCACAGGGGGCAACAGGGTAAGCGATGGCTACACCTTC
>13|-|-|TRBJ1-3|TRBV4-2
CASSLISGNTIYF
TGTGCCAGCAGCCTGATCAGTGGAAACACCATATATTTT
>14|once|-|TRBJ1-5|TRBV6-2/TRBV6-3
CASSYSGADQPQHF
TGTGCCAGCAGTTACTCGGGGGCCGATCAGCCCCAGCATTTT
>15|-|TRBD1|TRBJ2-2|TRBV7-2
CASSHSMTGGGELFF
TGTGCCAGCAGCCATTCTATGACAGGGGGCGGGGAGCTGTTTTTT
>12|-|TRBD1|TRBJ2-7|TRBV7-3
CASSHEQGEQYF
TGTGCCAGCAGCCACGAACAGGGGGAGCAGTACTTC
>13|few|-|TRBJ1-2|TRBV4-3
CASSQDGGYGYTF
TGCGCCAGCAGCCAAGATGGCGGTTATGGCTACACCTTC
>15|many|-|TRBJ1-5|TRBV19
CASSIVATGVQPQHF
TGTGCCAGTAGTATAGTCGCTACAGGAGTTCAGCCCCAGCATTTT
>13|-|TRBD1|TRBJ1-1|TRBV6-4
CASRAGTGSEAFF
TGTGCCAGCAGGGCCGGGACAGGGAGTGAAGCTTTCTTT
>14|-|TRBD2|TRBJ2-3|TRBV27
CATRPLAGTDTQYF
TGTGCCACGCGCCCTCTAGCGGGCACAGATACGCAGTATTTT
>16|-|TRBD2|TRBJ2-1|TRBV12-5
CASVPSSGGAWNEQFF
TGTGCTAGTGTTCCTTCTAGCGGGGGGGCCTGGAATGAGCAGTTCTTC
>13|-|-|TRBJ2-1|TRBV3-1/TRBV3-2
CASSQSTGEEQFF
TGTGCCAGCAGCCAGTCGACAGGCGAAGAGCAGTTCTTC
>14|-|-|TRBJ1-6|TRBV15
CATSPNTYNSPLHF
TGTGCCACCAGCCCTAATACCTATAATTCACCCCTCCACTTT
>15|-|-|TRBJ1-5|TRBV27
CASQPSGGSNQPQHF
TGTGCCAGCCAGCCCTCTGGAGGGAGCAATCAGCCCCAGCATTTT
>13|-|TRBD1|TRBJ1-2|TRBV9
CASARDRSGGYTF
TGTGCCAGCGCCAGGGACAGATCGGGTGGCTACACCTTC
>13|-|TRBD2|TRBJ2-7|TRBV29-1
CSVALAGDYEQYF
TGCAGCGTTGCCTTAGCGGGGGACTACGAGCAGTACTTC
>14|-|-|TRBJ2-6|TRBV6-4
CASSEGPGANVLTF
TGTGCCAGCAGTGAGGGGCCTGGGGCCAACGTCCTGACTTTC